A single sample gave rise to the 15 T cell receptor beta chains below, sequenced in a study of early T cells in non-severe SARS-CoV-2 infection. TCRdb itself ran the 5' RACE reads through MiXCR, one entry per CDR3 protein. The sample comprises 80,000 to 95,000 distinct CDR3 sequences, roughly 15% of which are singletons, and about 6.1% rests with the top ten. The sample was whole blood. These receptors all come from an adult who was a healthcare worker with PCR-confirmed SARS-CoV-2 infection or an uninfected control (not recorded which).

The chain carries TRBV11-2 and TRBJ2-1; D is unclear. Per the germline V gene, CDR1 is SGHAT and CDR2 is FQNNGV. The V gene lost 4 bases and the J gene lost 7 bases, with 2 bases spanning the gap. The CDR3 is 10 residues long. CDR3 DNA sequence: TGTGCCAGCAGCTATAATGAGCAGTTCTTC. Translating gives CASSYNEQFF.

This clonotype was counted many times. The chain is built from TRBV7-2 and TRBJ2-3; unclear D gene. Germline-derived CDR1 and CDR2 are SGHTA and FQGNSA. The CDR3 totals 14 residues. The V end lost 1 base, the J end lost 5 bases, and 10 bases lay between the germline ends. The DNA of the CDR3 is TGTGCCAGCAGCTTAGGTAGGGCCCAAGATACGCAGTATTTT. Its protein product is CASSLGRAQDTQYF.

This clonotype has only a few counts. The J gene is TRBJ1-5, the V gene TRBV10-1; D not resolved. Looked up from germline, CDR1 is WNHNN and CDR2 is SYGVQD (reference sequence). The CDR3 contains 13 residues. Trimming took 6 bases from V and 4 from J, leaving 10 bases between them. The CDR3 sequence: CASSAGRNQPQHF. For the CDR3, the DNA is TGCGCCAGCAGCGCCGGACGGAATCAGCCCCAGCATTTT.

The V and J genes are TRBV5-8 and TRBJ1-5; D might be TRBD1 (5 bases). The germline gives CDR1 SGHTS, CDR2 YDEGEE. The CDR3 is 16 amino acids. Trimming cost V 4 bases and J 3 bases, with 17 bases left between them. The CDR3 sequence is CASSPGVRDLNQPQHF. The CDR3 DNA reads TGTGCCAGCAGCCCCGGGGTGAGGGACCTCAATCAGCCCCAGCATTTT.

The chain has TRBV27 and TRBJ1-5, with TRBD1 matching 7 bases. This CDR3 has 15 amino acids. With 3 bases clipped from V and 4 bases from J, the junction kept 6 bases outside the gene matches. The germline CDR1 and CDR2 sequences are MNHEY and SMNVEV (reference sequence). The CDR3 reads CASSFNRGRNQPQHF. CDR3 DNA: TGTGCCAGCAGTTTCAATAGGGGGCGGAATCAGCCCCAGCATTTT.

The gene calls are TRBV27 and TRBJ1-5, with 8 bases aligning to TRBD1. The CDR3 has 15 amino acids. In germline, CDR1 is MNHEY, CDR2 SMNVEV (reference sequence). Trimming cost V 2 bases and J 4 bases; bases outside gene matches: 4. The CDR3 nucleotides read TGTGCCAGCAGTTTAGGGGGACAGGTAAATCAGCCCCAGCATTTT. Amino acid sequence: CASSLGGQVNQPQHF.

The chain links TRBV6-5 to TRBJ2-5, with D unresolved. Germline CDR1 reads MNHEY; CDR2 reads SVGAGI. Deletions cut 6 bases from V and 2 bases from J, with 10 bases between. This CDR3 is built from 13 residues. The CDR3, as DNA: TGTGCCAGCAGCCGAAGTCGTCAAGAGACCCAGTACTTC. This gives the protein CASSRSRQETQYF.

This clonotype came up a few times. The genes are TRBV18 and TRBJ1-1, with D possibly TRBD1 on 6 matching bases. The CDR3 has 17 residues. Trimming took 2 bases from V and 1 from J, leaving 17 bases between them. The germline V gene has CDR1 KGHSH and CDR2 LQKENI. This CDR3 is CASSPGGQQPSNTEAFF. The CDR3 DNA sequence: TGTGCCAGCTCACCAGGGGGCCAACAACCCTCGAACACTGAAGCTTTCTTT.

There are many counts of this clonotype. This rearrangement joins TRBV6-4 to TRBJ2-3, with 11 bases lining up with TRBD1. With 4 bases clipped from V and 5 bases from J, the junction kept 2 bases outside the gene matches. In germline, CDR1 is MRHNA, CDR2 SNTAGT. The CDR3 has 14 residues. In nucleotides, the CDR3 is TGTGCCAGCAGTGGGACAGGGGGCATAGATACGCAGTATTTT. Its translation: CASSGTGGIDTQYF.

This clonotype was counted many times. The CDR3 reads CASSLSASGYEQFF. The CDR3 nucleotides read TGTGCCAGCAGTTTATCGGCTAGCGGGTATGAGCAGTTCTTC. This chain uses TRBV27 with TRBJ2-1; 8 bases agree with TRBD2. With V trimmed by 0 bases and J by 8 bases, 3 bases remained unmatched. Germline assignment: CDR1 MNHEY and CDR2 SMNVEV (reference sequence). This CDR3 comprises 14 residues.

CDR3 DNA sequence: TGTGCCAGCAGCCCAACGGGACATCAAAACACCGGGGAGCTGTTTTTT. Encoded protein: CASSPTGHQNTGELFF. The genes are TRBV28 and TRBJ2-2; tentative D call: TRBD1 (6 bases). This CDR3 is 16 amino acids long. Germline values: CDR1 MDHEN, CDR2 SYDVKM. V dropped 6 bases and J dropped 2 bases, with 16 bases sitting between them.

J is TRBJ2-1 and V is TRBV5-1; no firm D call. CDR3 size: 15 residues. Germline V gives CDR1 SGHRS, CDR2 YFSETQ. Trimming left V 6 bases short and J 8 bases short, with 21 bases between. CDR3 DNA sequence: TGCGCCAGCACACCAGGTTCCACCACTATTGATGAGCAGTTCTTC. As protein: CASTPGSTTIDEQFF.

This clonotype was picked up many times. The gene calls are TRBV12-3 or TRBV12-4 and TRBJ2-1; the match to TRBD2 covers 13 bases. This CDR3 contains 17 residues. The V gene end was trimmed by 5 bases and the J gene end by 0 bases; junction bases not matched to a gene: 4. The CDR3 sequence: CASSPWTSGSSYNEQFF. The CDR3 DNA sequence: TGTGCCAGCAGTCCTTGGACTAGCGGGAGCTCCTACAATGAGCAGTTCTTC.

This clonotype was detected a few times. The V gene is TRBV11-2, the J gene TRBJ2-7, with D maybe TRBD1 (6 bases). Trimming removed 1 base from V and 6 bases from J, with 10 bases in between. This CDR3 is 13 amino acids long. Germline-derived CDR1 and CDR2 are SGHAT and FQNNGV. The chain's CDR3 is CASSLAPGVEQYF. The DNA for the CDR3 is TGTGCCAGCAGCTTAGCGCCAGGGGTCGAGCAGTACTTC.

This clonotype was detected ten times or more. CDR3 protein: CASSHDRGYEKLFF. In DNA, the CDR3 is TGTGCCAGCAGTCATGACAGGGGGTATGAAAAACTGTTTTTT. The chain links TRBV6-6 to TRBJ1-4; TRBD1 matches 9 bases. The CDR3 consists of 14 residues. Germline assignment: CDR1 MNHNY and CDR2 SVGAGI (reference sequence). The V and J ends lost 5 bases and 6 bases, in that order; junction bases with no gene match: 4.